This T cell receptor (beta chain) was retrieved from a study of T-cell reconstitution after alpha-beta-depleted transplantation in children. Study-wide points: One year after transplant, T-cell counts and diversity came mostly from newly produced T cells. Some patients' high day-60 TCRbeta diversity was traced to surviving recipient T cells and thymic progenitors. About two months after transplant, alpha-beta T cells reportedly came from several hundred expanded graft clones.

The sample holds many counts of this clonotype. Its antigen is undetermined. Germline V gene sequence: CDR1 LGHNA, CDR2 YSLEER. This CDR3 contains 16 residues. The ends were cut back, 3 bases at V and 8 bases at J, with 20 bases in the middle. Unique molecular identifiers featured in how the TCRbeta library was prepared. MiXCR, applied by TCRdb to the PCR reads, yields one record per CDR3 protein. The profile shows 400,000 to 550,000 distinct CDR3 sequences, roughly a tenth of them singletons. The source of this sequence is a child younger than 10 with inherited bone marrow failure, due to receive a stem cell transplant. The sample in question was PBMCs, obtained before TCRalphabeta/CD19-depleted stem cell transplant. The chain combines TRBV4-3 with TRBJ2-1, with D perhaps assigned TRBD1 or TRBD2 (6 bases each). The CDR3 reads CASSHPPGARSDEQFF. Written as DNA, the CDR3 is TGCGCCAGCAGCCACCCACCGGGGGCGAGGTCGGATGAGCAGTTCTTC.